The 3 T cell receptor beta chains below all came from one sample that was sequenced in a study of shared clonotypes between healthy human individuals. Using immunoSEQ multiplex PCR, the repertoire was profiled, and TCRdb retains in-frame clones only, with some absent. Here the sample spans roughly 2,500,000 clones, roughly 93% being singletons. The sample comprised naive CD4+ T cells from PBMCs. Subset of the sample: CD45RA+ positively selected. These receptors all come from a man aged 18 to 29 in good health. Some clones in this sample may be carry-over from other donors' samples.

V is TRBV7-3 and J is TRBJ2-5; 7 bases match TRBD1. V lost 6 bases and J lost 6; bases outside the gene matches: 7. The CDR3 spans 13 residues. Germline values: CDR1 SGHTA, CDR2 FQGTGA. The CDR3: CASSSQGRQTQYF. CDR3 DNA: TGTGCCAGCAGTTCACAGGGGCGGCAGACCCAGTACTTC.

Only one count was recorded for this clone. The chain couples TRBV6-5 to TRBJ2-7; D is unclear. Trimming left V 6 bases short and J 2 bases short, with 8 bases between. Germline-derived CDR1 and CDR2 are MNHEY and SVGAGI. The CDR3 contains 12 residues. CDR3 amino acids: CASRQSTYEQYF. The CDR3 DNA is TGTGCCAGCAGACAGTCTACCTACGAGCAGTACTTC.

V is TRBV6-6 and J is TRBJ1-6, with D unclear. Germline CDR1 reads MNHNY; CDR2 reads SVGAGI (reference sequence). The CDR3 extends over 15 amino acids. The V gene lost 0 bases and the J gene lost 3 bases, with 6 bases spanning the gap. CDR3 bases: TGTGCCAGCAGTTACTCGAGCGTCTATAATTCACCCCTCCACTTT. Encoded protein: CASSYSSVYNSPLHF.